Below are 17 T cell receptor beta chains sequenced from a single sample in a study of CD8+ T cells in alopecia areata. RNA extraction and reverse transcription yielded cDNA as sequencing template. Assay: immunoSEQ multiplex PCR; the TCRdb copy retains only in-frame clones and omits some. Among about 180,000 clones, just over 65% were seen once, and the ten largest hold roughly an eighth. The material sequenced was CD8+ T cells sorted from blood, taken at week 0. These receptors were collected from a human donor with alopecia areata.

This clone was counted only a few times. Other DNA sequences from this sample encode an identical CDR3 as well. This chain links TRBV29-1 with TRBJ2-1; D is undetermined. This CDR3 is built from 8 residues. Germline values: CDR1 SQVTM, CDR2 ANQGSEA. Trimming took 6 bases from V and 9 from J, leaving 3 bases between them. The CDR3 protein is CSVPEQFF. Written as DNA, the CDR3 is TGCAGCGTCCCTGAGCAGTTCTTC.

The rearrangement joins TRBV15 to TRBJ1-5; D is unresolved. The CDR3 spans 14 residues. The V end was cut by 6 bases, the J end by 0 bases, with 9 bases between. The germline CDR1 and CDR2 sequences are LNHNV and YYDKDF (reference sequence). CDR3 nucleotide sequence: TGTGCCACCAGTGTGGACTTTAGCAATCAGCCCCAGCATTTT. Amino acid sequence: CATSVDFSNQPQHF.

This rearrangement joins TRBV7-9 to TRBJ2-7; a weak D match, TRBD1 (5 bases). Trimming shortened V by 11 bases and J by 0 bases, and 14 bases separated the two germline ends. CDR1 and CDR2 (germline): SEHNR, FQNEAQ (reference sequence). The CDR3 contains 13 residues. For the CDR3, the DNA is TGTGCCGGACAAGGCCCGAGCTCCTACGAGCAGTACTTC. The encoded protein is CAGQGPSSYEQYF.

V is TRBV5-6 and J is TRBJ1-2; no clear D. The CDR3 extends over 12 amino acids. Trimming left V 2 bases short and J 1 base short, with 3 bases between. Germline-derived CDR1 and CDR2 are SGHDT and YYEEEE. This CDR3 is CASSFGNYGYTF. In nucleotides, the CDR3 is TGTGCCAGCAGCTTTGGTAACTATGGCTACACCTTC.

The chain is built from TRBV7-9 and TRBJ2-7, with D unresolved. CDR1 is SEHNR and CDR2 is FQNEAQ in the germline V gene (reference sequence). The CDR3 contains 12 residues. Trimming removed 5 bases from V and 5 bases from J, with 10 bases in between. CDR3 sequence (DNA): TGTGCCAGCAGCCCGACACCCGACGAGCAGTACTTC. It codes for CASSPTPDEQYF.

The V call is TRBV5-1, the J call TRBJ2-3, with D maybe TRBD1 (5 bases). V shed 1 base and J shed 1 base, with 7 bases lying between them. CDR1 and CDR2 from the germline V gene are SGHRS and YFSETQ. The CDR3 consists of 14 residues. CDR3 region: CASSLQGGTDTQYF. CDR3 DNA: TGCGCCAGCAGCTTGCAGGGCGGCACAGATACGCAGTATTTT.

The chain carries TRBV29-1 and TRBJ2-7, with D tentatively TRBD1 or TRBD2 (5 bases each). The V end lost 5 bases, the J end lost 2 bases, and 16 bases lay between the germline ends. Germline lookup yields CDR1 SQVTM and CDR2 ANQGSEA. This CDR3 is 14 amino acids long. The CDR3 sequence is CSVSGQIDPYEQYF. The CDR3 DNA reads TGCAGCGTTTCGGGGCAGATAGACCCCTACGAGCAGTACTTC.

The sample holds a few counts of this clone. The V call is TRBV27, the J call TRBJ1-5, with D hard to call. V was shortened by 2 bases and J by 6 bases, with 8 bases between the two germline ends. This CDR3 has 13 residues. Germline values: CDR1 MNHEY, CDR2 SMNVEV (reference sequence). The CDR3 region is CASSLGRGQPQHF. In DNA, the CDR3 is TGTGCCAGCAGTTTAGGGCGGGGTCAGCCCCAGCATTTT.

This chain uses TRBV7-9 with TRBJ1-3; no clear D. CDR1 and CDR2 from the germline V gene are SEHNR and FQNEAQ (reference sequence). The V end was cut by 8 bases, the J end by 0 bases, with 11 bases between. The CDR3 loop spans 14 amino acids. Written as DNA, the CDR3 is TGTGCCAGCGGAGGTCCTAACTCTGGAAACACCATATATTTT. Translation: CASGGPNSGNTIYF.

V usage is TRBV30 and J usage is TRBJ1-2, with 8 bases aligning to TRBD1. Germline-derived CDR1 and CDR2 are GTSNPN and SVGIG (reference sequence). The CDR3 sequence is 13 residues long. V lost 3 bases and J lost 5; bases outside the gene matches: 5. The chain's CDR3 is CAWSGTGTYGYTF. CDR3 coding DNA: TGTGCCTGGAGCGGGACAGGAACATATGGCTACACCTTC. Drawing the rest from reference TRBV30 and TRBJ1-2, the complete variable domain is SQTIHQWPATLVQPVGSPLSLECTVEGTSNPNLYWYRQAAGRGLQLLFYSVGIGQISSEVPQNLSASRPQDRQFILSSKKLLLSDSGFYLCAWSGTGTYGYTFGSGTRLTVV.

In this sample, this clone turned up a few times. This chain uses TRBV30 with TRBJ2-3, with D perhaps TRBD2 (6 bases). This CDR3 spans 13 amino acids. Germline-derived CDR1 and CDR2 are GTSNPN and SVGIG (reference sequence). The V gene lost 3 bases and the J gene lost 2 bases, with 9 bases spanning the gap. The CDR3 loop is CAWSEDYTDTQYF. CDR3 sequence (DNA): TGTGCCTGGAGCGAGGACTACACAGATACGCAGTATTTT.

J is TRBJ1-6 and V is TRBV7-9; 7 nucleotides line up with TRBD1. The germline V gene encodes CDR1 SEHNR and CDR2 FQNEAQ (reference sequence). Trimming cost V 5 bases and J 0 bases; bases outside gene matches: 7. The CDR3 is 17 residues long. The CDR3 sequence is CASSATGEGSYNSPLHF. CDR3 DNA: TGTGCCAGCAGCGCCACAGGGGAGGGCTCCTATAATTCACCCCTCCACTTT.

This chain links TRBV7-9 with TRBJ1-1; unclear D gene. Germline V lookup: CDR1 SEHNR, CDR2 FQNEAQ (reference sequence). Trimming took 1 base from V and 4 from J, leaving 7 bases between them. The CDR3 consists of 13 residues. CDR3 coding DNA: TGTGCCAGCAGCTTAGGAGGGCCCACTGAAGCTTTCTTT. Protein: CASSLGGPTEAFF.

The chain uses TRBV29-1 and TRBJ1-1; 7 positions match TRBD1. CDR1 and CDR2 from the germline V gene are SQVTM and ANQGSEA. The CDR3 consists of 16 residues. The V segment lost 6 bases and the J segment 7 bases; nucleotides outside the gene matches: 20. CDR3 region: CSVDRDRGFGWREAFF. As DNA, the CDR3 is TGCAGCGTCGACAGGGATCGGGGGTTTGGTTGGCGTGAAGCTTTCTTT.

The CDR3 region is CASSLDWAGGAYNEQFF. In nucleotides, the CDR3 is TGTGCCAGCAGCTTAGATTGGGCAGGGGGCGCCTACAATGAGCAGTTCTTC. The chain couples TRBV11-3 to TRBJ2-1; 8 bases fit TRBD1. There are 17 residues in the CDR3. The trim removed 0 bases at V and 2 bases at J, leaving 6 bases unmatched. Germline assignment: CDR1 SGHNT and CDR2 YENEEA.

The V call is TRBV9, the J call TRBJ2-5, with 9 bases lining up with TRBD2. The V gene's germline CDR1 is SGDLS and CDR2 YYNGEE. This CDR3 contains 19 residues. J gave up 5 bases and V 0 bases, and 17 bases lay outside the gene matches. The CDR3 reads CASSVGSWSSGDWLETQYF. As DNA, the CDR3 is TGTGCCAGCAGCGTAGGCTCTTGGTCTAGCGGGGATTGGCTTGAGACCCAGTACTTC. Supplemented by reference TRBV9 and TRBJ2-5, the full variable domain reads DSGVTQTPKHLITATGQRVTLRCSPRSGDLSVYWYQQSLDQGLQFLIQYYNGEERAKGNILERFSAQQFPDLHSELNLSSLELGDSALYFCASSVGSWSSGDWLETQYFGPGTRLLVL.

The CDR3 DNA sequence: TGTGCCATCAGGGAAGAAAACTATGGCTACACCTTC. Amino acids: CAIREENYGYTF. The genes are TRBV10-3 and TRBJ1-2, with D hard to call. The length of the CDR3 is 12 residues. Trimming took 6 bases from V and 2 from J, leaving 7 bases between them. Germline assignment: CDR1 ENHRY and CDR2 SYGVKD.